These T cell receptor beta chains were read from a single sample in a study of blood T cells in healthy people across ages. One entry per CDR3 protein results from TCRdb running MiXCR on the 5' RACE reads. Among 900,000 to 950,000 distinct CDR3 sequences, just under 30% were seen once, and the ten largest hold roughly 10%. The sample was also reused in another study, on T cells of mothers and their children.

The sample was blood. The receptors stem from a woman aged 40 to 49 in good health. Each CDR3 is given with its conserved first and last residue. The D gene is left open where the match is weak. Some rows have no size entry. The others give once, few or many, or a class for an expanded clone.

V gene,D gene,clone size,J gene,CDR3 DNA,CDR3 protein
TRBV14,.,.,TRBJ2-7,TGTGCCAGCAGCCCCAATGGGGTCGAGCAGTACTTC,CASSPNGVEQYF
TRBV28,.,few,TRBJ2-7,TGTGCCAGCAGACAGGACAGAGTTCCCTACGAGCAGTACTTC,CASRQDRVPYEQYF
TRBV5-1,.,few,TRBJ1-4,TGCGCCAGCAGCCCCGCCGGGGCAACTAATGAAAAACTGTTTTTT,CASSPAGATNEKLFF
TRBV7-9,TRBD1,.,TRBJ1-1,TGTGCCAGCAGCGCTAAACCGGGACAGGGGGCGGTCACTGAAGCTTTCTTT,CASSAKPGQGAVTEAFF
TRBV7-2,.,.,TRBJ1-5,TGTGCCAGCAGCCCTCAATTAGGTCAGCCCCAGCATTTT,CASSPQLGQPQHF
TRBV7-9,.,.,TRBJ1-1,TGTGCCAGCACCCTTTCGGGACTAATGAACACTGAAGCTTTCTTT,CASTLSGLMNTEAFF
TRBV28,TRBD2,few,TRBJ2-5,TGTGCCAGCAGTTCTGCCGGGGCGGGAGAGTACCAAGAGACCCAGTACTTC,CASSSAGAGEYQETQYF
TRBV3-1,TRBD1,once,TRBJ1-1,TGTGCCAGCAGCCCGGTTAGACAGGGAATCACTGAAGCTTTCTTT,CASSPVRQGITEAFF
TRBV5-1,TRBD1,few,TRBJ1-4,TGCGCCAGCGCCCCCCAGGGAGGGGGCTTTGAAAAACTGTTTTTT,CASAPQGGGFEKLFF
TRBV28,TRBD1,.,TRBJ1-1,TGTGCCAGCAGGCCACAGGGGGCAGGCGGCACTGAAGCTTTCTTT,CASRPQGAGGTEAFF
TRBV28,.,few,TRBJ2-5,TGTGCCAGCAGGCCTTCCGGGCCCAGGCAAGAGACCCAGTACTTC,CASRPSGPRQETQYF
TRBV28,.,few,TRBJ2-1,TGTGCCAGCAGTTTGGTAGAGAGCTCCTACAATGAGCAGTTCTTC,CASSLVESSYNEQFF
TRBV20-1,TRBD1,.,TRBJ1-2,TGCAGTGCCTGGGTGGACAGGTTTAATGGCTACACCTTC,CSAWVDRFNGYTF
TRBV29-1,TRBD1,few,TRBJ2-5,TGCAGCGTTGTGCCGGGACAGGGGGACCAAGAGACCCAGTACTTC,CSVVPGQGDQETQYF
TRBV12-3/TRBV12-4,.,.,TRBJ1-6,TGTGCCAGCACCAAACACCACGGGAGTCATAATTCACCCCTCCACTTT,CASTKHHGSHNSPLHF
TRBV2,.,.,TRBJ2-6,TGTGCCGGCAGTACCGGCAGGGGCTCTGGGGCCAACGTCCTGACTTTC,CAGSTGRGSGANVLTF
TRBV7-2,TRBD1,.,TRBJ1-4,TGTGCCAGCAGCTATAGCCGGGACAGGGTATATGAAAAACTGTTTTTT,CASSYSRDRVYEKLFF